Each of the 15 T cell receptor beta chains below was sequenced from the same sample in a study of CD8 T cells in Susac syndrome. Random hexamers were used to reverse transcribe an amount of about 0.45 to 1 ug RNA. TCRdb called the immunoSEQ multiplex PCR reads again in MiXCR, with one record for every CDR3 protein. The sample holds around 130,000 distinct CDR3 sequences; 94% are singletons and the top ten take approximately 0.089%. The specimen was CD4+ T cells from PBMCs. The receptor set was obtained from a human donor in good health.

This chain connects TRBV7-8 to TRBJ1-5; D not certain. Germline CDR1 reads SGHVS; CDR2 reads FQNEAQ. Trimming cost V 5 bases and J 3 bases, with 17 bases left between them. CDR3 length: 16 residues. In DNA, the CDR3 is TGTGCCAGCAGCGTCGAGGGTGTTTCTAACAATCAGCCCCAGCATTTT. This translates into CASSVEGVSNNQPQHF.

CDR3 loop: CATSDSSYKTGLEGYTF. The CDR3 DNA is TGTGCCACCAGTGATTCCTCTTATAAGACAGGGTTGGAAGGCTACACCTTC. The rearrangement links TRBV24-1 to TRBJ1-2; 7 bases are shared with TRBD1. Germline-derived CDR1 and CDR2 are KGHDR and SFDVKD. J lost 8 bases, V lost 2 bases, and 16 bases had no gene match. The CDR3 runs 17 residues.

This chain links TRBV9 with TRBJ2-7; tentatively, D is TRBD1 (7 bases). Trimming pared 1 base from V and 4 bases from J, leaving 12 bases between. This CDR3 region has 14 residues. The germline CDR1 and CDR2 sequences are SGDLS and YYNGEE. The DNA of the CDR3 is TGTGCCAGCAGCGTAACAGGGGACTCTTACGAGCAGTACTTC. It specifies CASSVTGDSYEQYF.

The chain employs TRBV7-3 and TRBJ1-1; possibly TRBD1 for D (5 bases). V lost 5 bases, J lost 1 base, and 8 bases lay in between. Germline loops: CDR1 SGHTA, CDR2 FQGTGA. The length of the CDR3 is 13 residues. CDR3 protein: CASSRDRNTEAFF. CDR3 in DNA: TGTGCCAGCAGCCGAGACAGGAACACTGAAGCTTTCTTT.

V usage is TRBV6-5 and J usage is TRBJ2-7, with 9 bases aligning to TRBD2. This CDR3 comprises 15 residues. Germline lookup yields CDR1 MNHEY and CDR2 SVGAGI. V lost 5 bases, J lost 4 bases, and 9 bases stayed unmatched. The CDR3 sequence: CASSPGSGGRYEQYF. CDR3 bases: TGTGCCAGCAGTCCCGGTAGCGGGGGAAGGTACGAGCAGTACTTC.

This CDR3 reads CASRPAGGSGKLFF. The CDR3 DNA follows: TGTGCCAGCCGGCCGGCAGGGGGCTCGGGAAAACTGTTTTTT. The chain joins TRBV27 to TRBJ1-4, with TRBD1 matching 8 bases. Germline CDR1 is MNHEY and CDR2 is SMNVEV (reference sequence). CDR3 size: 14 residues. V was clipped by 8 bases and J by 10 bases; unmatched bases: 12.

The rearrangement links TRBV20-1 to TRBJ2-7; 7 bases line up with TRBD2. The CDR3 has 13 amino acids. The V gene end was trimmed by 4 bases and the J gene end by 5 bases; junction bases not matched to a gene: 8. Germline V lookup: CDR1 DFQATT, CDR2 SNEGSKA (reference sequence). DNA for the CDR3: TGCAGTGCTACCCCCGCGGGAGCCCACGAGCAGTACTTC. Residues: CSATPAGAHEQYF.

A remark on this clonotype: Mismatch with germline at one junction end may stem from a read error. V and J are TRBV5-1 and TRBJ2-1; TRBD2 aligns across 9 bases. Germline CDR1 is SGHRS and CDR2 is YFSETQ. The CDR3 covers 16 residues. CDR3 nucleotides: TGCGCCAGCAGCCTGGGGCCGGCTAGCGGGATATGGGGCAGGGTCTTC. Its translation is CASSLGPASGIWGRVF.

The CDR3 DNA sequence: TGTGCCAGCAGTTCGGGAGGCGAGCAGTTCTTC. This codes for CASSSGGEQFF. The J gene is TRBJ2-1, the V gene TRBV12-3 or TRBV12-4, with 7 bases aligning to TRBD2. CDR3 length: 11 amino acids. J lost 10 bases, V lost 4 bases, and 1 base had no gene match.

The chain couples TRBV9 to TRBJ2-2; D ambiguous. The V end was cut by 3 bases, the J end by 4 bases, with 13 bases between. This CDR3 is built from 15 residues. Germline CDR1 and CDR2: SGDLS and YYNGEE. In DNA form, the CDR3 reads TGTGCCAGCAGCGCCCCCAGTTCCCGCACCGGGGAGCTGTTTTTT. Translated: CASSAPSSRTGELFF.

The sample holds one count of this clonotype. V and J are TRBV29-1 and TRBJ2-1; TRBD2 agrees at 10 bases. Trimming cost V 6 bases and J 4 bases; bases outside gene matches: 6. Germline V CDR1 and CDR2: SQVTM, ANQGSEA. CDR3 length: 14 amino acids. CDR3 residues: CSVEKLAGYNEQFF. CDR3 in DNA: TGCAGCGTGGAGAAACTAGCGGGATACAATGAGCAGTTCTTC.

V usage is TRBV5-6 and J usage is TRBJ2-2; TRBD2 might be the D (5 bases). Germline V lookup: CDR1 SGHDT, CDR2 YYEEEE. Deletions cut 0 bases from V and 6 bases from J, with 12 bases between. The CDR3 loop spans 15 amino acids. The CDR3 sequence: CASSLGLPRAGELFF. The CDR3, as DNA: TGTGCCAGCAGCTTGGGACTACCAAGGGCCGGGGAGCTGTTTTTT.

The rearrangement uses TRBV29-1 and TRBJ2-3; D is perhaps TRBD2 (5 bases). CDR1 and CDR2 (germline): SQVTM, ANQGSEA. V was cut by 1 base and J by 7 bases, with 21 bases left in between. The CDR3 loop spans 16 amino acids. Written as DNA, the CDR3 is TGCAGCGTTGAAGCTTGGGGTGGGGTGGGAGCAAATACGCAGTATTTT. It specifies CSVEAWGGVGANTQYF.

CDR3: CSARVIGEYEQYF. The CDR3 nucleotides are TGCAGTGCTAGAGTTATTGGGGAATACGAGCAGTACTTC. The chain carries TRBV20-1 and TRBJ2-7; D is ambiguous. This CDR3 has 13 residues. Germline V CDR1 and CDR2: DFQATT, SNEGSKA (reference sequence). V was cut by 1 base and J by 4 bases, with 11 bases left in between.

This clonotype was counted once. The J gene is TRBJ2-3, the V gene TRBV5-1; D might be TRBD1 (5 bases). CDR3 length equals 15 residues. V dropped 0 bases and J dropped 3 bases, with 11 bases sitting between them. Germline V gives CDR1 SGHRS, CDR2 YFSETQ. The CDR3 region is CASSLVQGTTDTQYF. The DNA of the CDR3 is TGCGCCAGCAGCTTGGTGCAGGGAACAACAGATACGCAGTATTTT.